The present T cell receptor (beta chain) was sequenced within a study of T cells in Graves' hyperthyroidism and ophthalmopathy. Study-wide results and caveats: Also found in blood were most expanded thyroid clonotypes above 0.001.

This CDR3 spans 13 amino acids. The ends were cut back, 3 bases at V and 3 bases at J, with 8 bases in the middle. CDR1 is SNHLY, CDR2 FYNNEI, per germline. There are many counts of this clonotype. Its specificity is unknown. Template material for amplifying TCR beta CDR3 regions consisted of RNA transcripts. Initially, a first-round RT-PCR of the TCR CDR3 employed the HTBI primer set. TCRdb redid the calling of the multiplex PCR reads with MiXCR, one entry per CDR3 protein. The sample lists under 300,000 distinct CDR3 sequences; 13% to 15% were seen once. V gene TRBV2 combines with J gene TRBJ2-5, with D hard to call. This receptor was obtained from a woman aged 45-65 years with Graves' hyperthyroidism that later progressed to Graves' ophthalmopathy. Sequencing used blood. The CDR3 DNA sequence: TGTGCCAGCAGTGAGGAATCAGAAGAGACCCAGTACTTC. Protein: CASSEESEETQYF.